Below are 7 T cell receptor beta chains sequenced from a single sample in a study of preoperative IRX-2 immunotherapy in early breast cancer. Sample treatment: preoperative locoregional IRX-2 cytokine immunotherapy. Libraries were prepared by immunoSEQ multiplex PCR; TCRdb keeps only in-frame clonotypes and omits some of them. There are a few thousand clones in the sample; over 80% occur only once, and approximately 6.3% lies in the top ten. Sequencing was performed on tumor tissue, taken before IRX-2 immunotherapy. These receptor sequences come from a human donor with breast cancer.

J is TRBJ2-3 and V is TRBV7-5; the table's TRBD2 call for D was not verified on the DNA. TRBV7-5 is reported as a pseudogene. The CDR3 totals 14 residues. CDR3 DNA: TGTGCCAGCAGCTTGGACCGCGGGACAGATACGCAGTATTTT. The encoded protein is CASSLDRGTDTQYF.

The chain has TRBV7-5 and TRBJ2-5; TRBD2, the table's D call, was not compared with the DNA. TRBV7-5 is given as a pseudogene. The length of the CDR3 is 17 residues. The CDR3 sequence: CASSPPRVGRVGETQYF. For the CDR3, the DNA is TGTGCCAGCAGCCCGCCGCGTGTCGGGAGGGTCGGAGAGACCCAGTACTTC.

V is TRBV6-8 and J is TRBJ2-1; 11 bases are a match to TRBD2. J was trimmed by 8 bases and V by 6 bases; bases with no gene match: 6. Germline V CDR1 and CDR2: MNHGY, SAAAGT. CDR3 length: 14 amino acids. CDR3 nucleotide sequence: TGTGCCAGCAGCCTACTAGCGGGAGTAGATGAGCAGTTCTTC. It translates to CASSLLAGVDEQFF.

A single count supports this clone. V is TRBV11-3 and J is TRBJ1-1; D is uncertain. V lost 3 bases and J 5 bases, leaving 13 bases between the germline ends. Germline CDR1 and CDR2: SGHNT and YENEEA. The CDR3 has 14 amino acids. CDR3 DNA: TGTGCCAGCAGCTTCCTCCAGACCATGACTGAAGCTTTCTTT. Protein: CASSFLQTMTEAFF. Filled out from reference TRBV11-3 and TRBJ1-1, the complete variable domain reads EAGVVQSPRYKIIEKKQPVAFWCNPISGHNTLYWYLQNLGQGPELLIRYENEEAVDDSQLPKDRFSAERLKGVDSTLKIQPAELGDSAVYLCASSFLQTMTEAFFGQGTRLTVV.

J is TRBJ1-1 and V is TRBV28; weak D call: TRBD1 (6 bases). Trimming left V 1 base short and J 6 bases short, with 18 bases between. Per germline, CDR1 MDHEN and CDR2 SYDVKM. CDR3 length equals 16 residues. CDR3 DNA: TGTGCCAGCAGTTTATTCCCGCAGGGGCGAGGCTCTGAAGCTTTCTTT. It specifies CASSLFPQGRGSEAFF.

V and J are TRBV28 and TRBJ1-2, with a possible D match to TRBD1 (5 bases). The CDR3 totals 13 residues. The germline gives CDR1 MDHEN, CDR2 SYDVKM. The V gene lost 7 bases and the J gene lost 4 bases, with 13 bases spanning the gap. The CDR3 spells CASTGTAVYGYTF. CDR3 DNA: TGTGCCAGCACTGGGACTGCTGTCTATGGCTACACCTTC.

The chain links TRBV7-7 to TRBJ2-5; no firm D call. V gave up 1 base and J gave up 0 bases, with 6 bases separating them. CDR3 length: 14 amino acids. Germline lookup yields CDR1 SSHAT and CDR2 FNYEAQ (reference sequence). CDR3 sequence (DNA): TGTGCCAGCAGCTTAGACCTATACCAAGAGACCCAGTACTTC. The encoded protein is CASSLDLYQETQYF.